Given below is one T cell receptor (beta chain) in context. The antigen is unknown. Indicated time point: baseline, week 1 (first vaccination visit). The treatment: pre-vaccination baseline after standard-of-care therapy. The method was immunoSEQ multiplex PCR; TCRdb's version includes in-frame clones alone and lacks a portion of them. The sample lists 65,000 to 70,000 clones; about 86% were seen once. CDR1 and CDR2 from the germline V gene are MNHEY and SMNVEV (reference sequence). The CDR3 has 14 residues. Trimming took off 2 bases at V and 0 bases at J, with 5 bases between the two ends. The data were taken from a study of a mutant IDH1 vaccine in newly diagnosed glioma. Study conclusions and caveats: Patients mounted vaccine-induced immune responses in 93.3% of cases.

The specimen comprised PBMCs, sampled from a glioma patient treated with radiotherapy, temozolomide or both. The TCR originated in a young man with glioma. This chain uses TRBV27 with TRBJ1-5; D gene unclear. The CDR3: CASSLGNSNQPQHF. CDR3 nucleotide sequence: TGTGCCAGCAGTTTAGGGAATAGCAATCAGCCCCAGCATTTT.